The rows below give T cell receptor beta chains drawn from one sample of a study of cytomegalovirus exposure and HLA in healthy donors. Clones were read by immunoSEQ multiplex PCR, and TCRdb kept only the in-frame ones, dropping some. The specimen's table records 150,000 or so clones. The sample taken for sequencing was PBMCs. These receptor sequences come from a woman aged 45-59 years in good health and CMV-seronegative. Each CDR3 is given with its conserved first and last residue. The order of the fields is J gene, D gene, V gene, CDR3 protein, CDR3 DNA. A D gene is named only where the DNA matches it firmly.

TRBJ2-3 TRBD1 TRBV11-3 CASSLVGGTGRDTQYF TGTGCCAGCAGCTTAGTTGGGGGGACAGGGCGGGATACGCAGTATTTT
TRBJ2-5 TRBD1 TRBV2 CASVQSQGEETQYF TGTGCCAGCGTCCAATCACAGGGGGAAGAGACCCAGTACTTC
TRBJ2-7 TRBD1 TRBV10-3 CAIRDRTSYEQYF TGTGCCATCAGGGACAGGACGTCCTACGAGCAGTACTTC
TRBJ1-3 - TRBV7-9 CASSSRQTSGNTIYF TGTGCCAGCAGCTCCCGACAGACCTCTGGAAACACCATATATTTT
TRBJ2-2 - TRBV7-2 CASSLLGRNTGELFF TGTGCCAGCAGCTTACTGGGGAGGAACACCGGGGAGCTGTTTTTT
TRBJ2-5 - TRBV19 CASRPTPGSLNQETQYF TGTGCCAGTAGGCCGACGCCAGGGTCCCTCAACCAAGAGACCCAGTACTTC
TRBJ2-1 TRBD1 TRBV5-1 CASRLSEGTGRSEQFF TGCGCCAGCAGATTGAGCGAAGGGACAGGTAGGAGTGAGCAGTTCTTC
TRBJ1-1 - TRBV5-1 CASSMAWNTEAFF TGCGCCAGCAGCATGGCATGGAACACTGAAGCTTTCTTT
TRBJ2-5 - TRBV7-2 CASSQANSAETQYF TGTGCCAGCAGCCAGGCCAATAGCGCAGAGACCCAGTACTTC
TRBJ2-3 TRBD2 TRBV30 CAWSIAGASDTQYF TGTGCCTGGAGTATAGCGGGGGCGTCAGATACGCAGTATTTT
TRBJ2-7 TRBD1 TRBV7-2 CASSSSSGTAYEQYF TGTGCCAGCAGCTCGTCCTCCGGGACAGCTTACGAGCAGTACTTC
TRBJ2-7 TRBD2 TRBV18 CASSPPLTSGGSYEQYF TGTGCCAGCTCACCACCCCTCACTAGCGGGGGCTCCTACGAGCAGTACTTC